This T cell receptor beta chain was identified during a study of T cells in tuberculosis. General study results and limits: Active tuberculosis patients had shorter CDR3-alpha; the beta difference was nonsignificant.

Time point noted: new active TB diagnosis, blood taken before or within 7 days of starting treatment. Each donor contributed about 100,000 T cells on average, unsorted. Sequencing was performed with immunoSEQ multiplex PCR; in TCRdb, only in-frame clones are kept and a portion is missing. Of tens of thousands of clones in the sample, 87% were seen once. CDR1 and CDR2 (germline): SGHRS, YFSETQ. The J segment lost 6 bases and the V segment lost 0 bases, leaving 7 bases of the junction unmatched. The CDR3 has 16 amino acids. On this clone: Antigen specificity is unknown.

J is TRBJ2-1 and V is TRBV5-1; 9 bases match TRBD2. The source of this sequence is an adult with tuberculosis. The source was PBMCs, collected at tuberculosis diagnosis. CDR3 DNA: TGCGCCAGCAGCTTGGTCCCTAGCGGGAACGGCAATGAGCAGTTCTTC. Amino acids: CASSLVPSGNGNEQFF.